The 26 T cell receptor beta chains below come from one sample, sequenced in a study of blood T cell repertoires in COVID-19. Repertoires were generated with immunoSEQ multiplex PCR, while TCRdb's copy carries only in-frame clones and drops some. In the table there are roughly 130,000 clones, approximately 84% of which are singletons. The sequenced sample consisted of PBMCs or T cells enriched from blood (not recorded which). The receptors derive from a man aged 35 to 55 with acute COVID-19.

The rearrangement uses TRBV6-2 or TRBV6-3 and TRBJ2-7; the match to TRBD1 covers 8 bases. Germline V gene lookup returns CDR1 MNHEY and CDR2 SVGEGT. Unmatched junction bases numbered 9, after V lost 6 bases and J lost 5 bases. CDR3 length equals 14 residues. CDR3 in DNA: TGTGCCAGCAGACCTCCCGGGACAGGAGACGAGCAGTACTTC. The encoded protein is CASRPPGTGDEQYF.

The chain is built from TRBV7-9 and TRBJ1-3; D uncertain. CDR1 is SEHNR and CDR2 is FQNEAQ in the germline V gene (reference sequence). V was trimmed by 4 bases and J by 0 bases, leaving 10 bases between them. This CDR3 has 15 residues. The DNA of the CDR3 is TGTGCCAGCAGCTCTACACAGATCTCTGGAAACACCATATATTTT. Its translation: CASSSTQISGNTIYF.

The J gene is TRBJ2-2, the V gene TRBV18, with a possible D match to TRBD1 (5 bases). CDR1 is KGHSH and CDR2 is LQKENI in the germline V gene. The CDR3 sequence is 13 residues long. V lost 8 bases and J 0 bases, leaving 7 bases between the germline ends. The CDR3 DNA is TGTGCCAGCACGACAGCGAACACCGGGGAGCTGTTTTTT. It yields the protein CASTTANTGELFF.

This clone was observed a handful of times. The chain employs TRBV3-1 (or the pseudogene TRBV3-2) and TRBJ2-1; TRBD1 is a possible D gene (5 bases). V lost 0 bases and J lost 8, with 11 bases in between. The germline gives CDR1 LGHDT, CDR2 YNNKEL (reference sequence). The CDR3 totals 14 residues. CDR3 protein: CASSQDGASDEQFF. Written as DNA, the CDR3 is TGTGCCAGCAGCCAAGATGGGGCCAGCGATGAGCAGTTCTTC.

V gene TRBV27 combines with J gene TRBJ1-1; maybe TRBD1 (6 bases). V was trimmed by 6 bases and J by 3 bases, leaving 17 bases between them. There are 15 residues in the CDR3. Germline V lookup: CDR1 MNHEY, CDR2 SMNVEV (reference sequence). The CDR3 here is CASSPNRAGDTEAFF. The CDR3 nucleotides are TGTGCCAGCAGCCCGAACAGGGCGGGGGACACTGAAGCTTTCTTT.

V is TRBV3-1 (or the pseudogene TRBV3-2) and J is TRBJ1-5; perhaps TRBD1 as D (6 bases). The germline CDR1 and CDR2 sequences are LGHDT and YNNKEL (reference sequence). V gave up 3 bases and J gave up 4 bases, with 7 bases separating them. The CDR3 runs to 13 residues. The CDR3 sequence is CASSQGANQPQHF. DNA for the CDR3: TGTGCCAGCAGCCAGGGGGCGAATCAGCCCCAGCATTTT.

The gene calls are TRBV27 and TRBJ2-7; 10 bases are a match to TRBD2. J lost 2 bases, V lost 5 bases, and 3 bases had no gene match. The germline gives CDR1 MNHEY, CDR2 SMNVEV (reference sequence). The CDR3 length is 14 residues. The CDR3 loop reads CASSPSGGPYEQYF. In nucleotides, the CDR3 is TGTGCCAGCAGTCCTAGCGGGGGTCCCTACGAGCAGTACTTC.

The rearrangement uses TRBV30 and TRBJ1-2, with 7 positions matching TRBD1. The CDR3 runs 18 residues. The ends lost 2 bases at V and 8 bases at J; junction bases unmatched: 23. Germline lookup yields CDR1 GTSNPN and CDR2 SVGIG (reference sequence). The CDR3 loop is CAWSLSRGTAREKFGYTF. The CDR3 bases are TGTGCCTGGAGTCTCAGCCGTGGGACAGCCCGCGAAAAGTTCGGCTACACCTTC.

This chain connects TRBV25-1 to TRBJ2-5; TRBD1 matches at 7 bases. V dropped 4 bases and J dropped 4; count of bases not matched to a gene: 12. The germline CDR1 and CDR2 sequences are MGHDK and SYGVNS. This CDR3 has 16 residues. The CDR3 DNA sequence: TGTGCCAGCAGTGTTCACAGGGGTCTTGCACCAGAGACCCAGTACTTC. Amino acids: CASSVHRGLAPETQYF.

The chain uses TRBV30 and TRBJ1-5; D ambiguous. Trimming removed 3 bases from V and 5 bases from J, with 8 bases in between. This CDR3 contains 12 residues. CDR1 GTSNPN and CDR2 SVGIG come from the germline V gene (reference sequence). For the CDR3, the DNA is TGTGCCTGGAGCGACCGGGATCAGCCCCAGCATTTT. This gives the protein CAWSDRDQPQHF.

The genes are TRBV28 and TRBJ2-5; 7 bases line up with TRBD1. The V segment lost 2 bases and the J segment 1 base; nucleotides outside the gene matches: 4. Per germline, CDR1 MDHEN and CDR2 SYDVKM. The CDR3 has 15 residues. The CDR3 region is CASSLAGGTQETQYF. The CDR3 nucleotides are TGTGCCAGCAGTTTAGCAGGGGGAACCCAAGAGACCCAGTACTTC.

DNA of the CDR3: TGTGCCAGCAGCTTCGGGGTTGGTAGCGGGAGGGATGAGCAGTTCTTC. Translated, it gives CASSFGVGSGRDEQFF. This rearrangement joins TRBV7-9 to TRBJ2-1, with 11 positions matching TRBD2. The V gene's germline CDR1 is SEHNR and CDR2 FQNEAQ (reference sequence). The CDR3 extends over 16 amino acids. Trimming took 3 bases from V and 8 from J; bases not matched to a gene: 9.

V and J are TRBV15 and TRBJ2-3, with 9 nucleotides matching TRBD2. V lost 4 bases and J lost 0; bases outside the gene matches: 14. From germline, CDR1 is LNHNV and CDR2 YYDKDF (reference sequence). This CDR3 region has 19 residues. The CDR3 region is CATSKTSSGALLSTDTQYF. The CDR3 nucleotides are TGTGCCACCAGCAAAACTTCTAGCGGGGCCTTACTTAGCACAGATACGCAGTATTTT.

The chain is built from TRBV28 and TRBJ1-2; D unclear. Germline V gene lookup returns CDR1 MDHEN and CDR2 SYDVKM. The length of the CDR3 is 13 residues. V lost 3 bases, J lost 8 bases, and 13 bases lay in between. The CDR3 nucleotides read TGTGCCAGCAGTTTGATGGGGAGAAGGGGCTACACCTTC. Its translation: CASSLMGRRGYTF.

This chain connects TRBV7-2 to TRBJ1-5; possibly TRBD1 for D (5 bases). This CDR3 contains 15 residues. With 5 bases removed from V and 0 bases from J, the gap between germline ends came to 11 bases. The germline CDR1 and CDR2 sequences are SGHTA and FQGNSA. The CDR3 DNA reads as TGTGCCAGCAGCCTACAGGCTCGTAGCAATCAGCCCCAGCATTTT. This codes for CASSLQARSNQPQHF.

The rearrangement joins TRBV28 to TRBJ2-5, with D possibly matching TRBD1 (5 bases). Germline CDR1 is MDHEN and CDR2 is SYDVKM. V was pared by 6 bases and J by 2 bases, with 10 bases between. The CDR3 runs to 13 residues. The chain's CDR3 is CASRPTAQETQYF. The CDR3 DNA sequence: TGTGCCAGCAGACCGACAGCGCAAGAGACCCAGTACTTC.

The V call is TRBV4-1, the J call TRBJ2-7; TRBD2 is a possible D gene (5 bases). Trimming took 3 bases from V and 0 from J, leaving 12 bases between them. The length of the CDR3 is 15 residues. The germline CDR1 and CDR2 sequences are MGHRA and YSYEKL. CDR3 DNA: TGCGCCAGCAGCCAGAGAAGAGGGAGCTCCTACGAGCAGTACTTC. Translation: CASSQRRGSSYEQYF.

The CDR3 nucleotides are TGTGCCAGCAGCTCGGGACTAGCGGTTTACAATGAGCAGTTCTTC. It encodes CASSSGLAVYNEQFF. This chain connects TRBV11-3 to TRBJ2-1; 11 bases are shared with TRBD2. Germline trimming cut 4 bases from V and 4 bases from J; bases unmatched to any gene: 3. The CDR3 sequence is 15 residues long. Germline V gives CDR1 SGHNT, CDR2 YENEEA.

This clone occurred once. The chain has TRBV5-1 and TRBJ2-5; 7 bases line up with TRBD1. CDR1 and CDR2 (germline): SGHRS, YFSETQ. V gave up 3 bases and J gave up 4 bases; unmatched junction bases: 0. The CDR3 spans 12 residues. The CDR3 bases are TGCGCCAGCAGCTGGACAGGAGAGACCCAGTACTTC. It specifies CASSWTGETQYF.

The chain has TRBV9 and TRBJ2-1; TRBD2 aligns across 9 bases. This CDR3 contains 15 residues. Germline CDR1 is SGDLS and CDR2 is YYNGEE. The ends lost 0 bases at V and 5 bases at J; junction bases unmatched: 3. CDR3 sequence: CASSVEGLANNEQFF. The CDR3 DNA follows: TGTGCCAGCAGCGTAGAGGGACTAGCCAACAATGAGCAGTTCTTC.

The rearrangement links TRBV7-8 to TRBJ1-1, with D perhaps TRBD1 (5 bases). With 2 bases removed from V and 1 base from J, the gap between germline ends came to 8 bases. Per germline, CDR1 SGHVS and CDR2 FQNEAQ. The CDR3 is 14 residues long. The CDR3 bases are TGTGCCAGCAGCTTAAACGGACAGAACACTGAAGCTTTCTTT. Protein: CASSLNGQNTEAFF.

The chain has TRBV30 and TRBJ1-4; 9 positions match TRBD1. J lost 7 bases, V lost 6 bases, and 6 bases had no gene match. CDR1 and CDR2 (germline): GTSNPN, SVGIG (reference sequence). The CDR3 loop spans 13 amino acids. CDR3 in DNA: TGTGCCTGCTACAGGGGGCGGGGTGAAAAACTGTTTTTT. It codes for CACYRGRGEKLFF.

V is TRBV6-4 and J is TRBJ2-1, with 10 bases identical to TRBD2. Germline CDR1 MRHNA, CDR2 SNTAGT. The CDR3 is 15 residues long. J lost 3 bases, V lost 5 bases, and 4 bases had no gene match. The CDR3 loop is CASSFSGGGYNEQFF. The CDR3 region has the DNA TGTGCCAGCAGTTTCAGCGGGGGGGGCTACAATGAGCAGTTCTTC.

This chain links TRBV3-1 (or the pseudogene TRBV3-2) with TRBJ1-2, with 7 bases that match TRBD1. V gave up 1 base and J gave up 10 bases; unmatched junction bases: 6. The CDR3 has 13 residues. Germline V lookup: CDR1 LGHDT, CDR2 YNNKEL (reference sequence). In DNA, the CDR3 is TGTGCCAGCAGCCAAGCAGCACAGGGGAACTACACCTTC. This translates into CASSQAAQGNYTF.

This sequence joins TRBV7-2 and TRBJ2-5, with D possibly TRBD1 on 6 matching bases. Trimming left V 1 base short and J 2 bases short, with 11 bases between. Germline CDR1 SGHTA, CDR2 FQGNSA. This CDR3 contains 15 residues. CDR3 amino acids: CASSLVGAAQETQYF. The DNA of the CDR3 is TGTGCCAGCAGCTTAGTGGGGGCAGCACAAGAGACCCAGTACTTC.

The chain combines TRBV3-1 (or the pseudogene TRBV3-2) with TRBJ2-7, with 8 bases lining up with TRBD2. The CDR3 is made up of 16 amino acids. Germline V CDR1 and CDR2: LGHDT, YNNKEL (reference sequence). The V and J ends lost 3 bases and 0 bases, in that order; junction bases with no gene match: 7. CDR3 in DNA: TGTGCCAGCAGCCAGGAGGGTAGCGGGGTCTCCTACGAGCAGTACTTC. It specifies CASSQEGSGVSYEQYF.